Each of the 28 T cell receptor beta chains below was sequenced from the same sample in a study of cytomegalovirus exposure and HLA in healthy donors. Amplification used 60 Vbeta primers and 13 Jbeta primers. Measured with immunoSEQ multiplex PCR; TCRdb has only the in-frame clones, and not every one. Here the sample table reports roughly 80,000 clones. What was sequenced was PBMCs. These receptor sequences come from a man aged 50-59 years in good health and CMV-seropositive.

V is TRBV5-1 and J is TRBJ1-6; 7 nucleotides align to TRBD1. CDR1 and CDR2 (germline): SGHRS, YFSETQ. The CDR3 runs 14 residues. V shed 2 bases and J 10 bases; nucleotides not matched to a gene: 6. The CDR3 sequence: CASSFFRGVSPLHF. The DNA of the CDR3 is TGCGCCAGCAGCTTTTTCAGGGGGGTGTCACCCCTCCACTTT.

The rearrangement links TRBV7-8 to TRBJ1-3, with TRBD1 as a possible D gene (5 bases). This CDR3 has 14 residues. The germline CDR1 and CDR2 sequences are SGHVS and FQNEAQ. Between the trimmed V and J ends, which lost 8 bases and 0 bases, there was a span of 11 bases. This CDR3 is CASARQTSGNTIYF. The CDR3 DNA sequence: TGTGCCAGCGCTCGACAGACCTCTGGAAACACCATATATTTT.

This rearrangement joins TRBV10-3 to TRBJ2-3; TRBD1 agrees at 11 bases. V trimming: 0 bases; J trimming: 4 bases; junction bases outside the gene matches: 3. Germline assignment: CDR1 ENHRY and CDR2 SYGVKD. CDR3 size: 16 residues. The CDR3 nucleotides are TGTGCCATCAGTGAGTCCGGGACAGGGGGAGCAGATACGCAGTATTTT. Residues: CAISESGTGGADTQYF.

V is TRBV6-6 and J is TRBJ2-7, with D maybe TRBD2 (5 bases). The length of the CDR3 is 16 residues. CDR1 and CDR2 from the germline V gene are MNHNY and SVGAGI (reference sequence). The V end was cut by 0 bases, the J end by 7 bases, with 19 bases between. In nucleotides, the CDR3 is TGTGCCAGCAGTTACTCTCCCCGGGAAGGGCCTCGAGAGCAGTACGTC. Protein product: CASSYSPREGPREQYV.

CDR3 sequence (DNA): TGTGCCAGCAGCCCTGCCACAGGGGATACATATGGCTACACCTTC. The encoded protein is CASSPATGDTYGYTF. This chain joins TRBV7-3 and TRBJ1-2; 7 nucleotides line up with TRBD1. The CDR3 runs to 15 residues. Germline loops: CDR1 SGHTA, CDR2 FQGTGA. Trimming took 5 bases from V and 5 from J; bases not matched to a gene: 11. Drawing the rest from reference TRBV7-3 and TRBJ1-2, the complete variable domain is GAGVSQTPSNKVTEKGKYVELRCDPISGHTALYWYRQSLGQGPEFLIYFQGTGAADDSGLPNDRFFAVRPEGSVSTLKIQRTERGDSAVYLCASSPATGDTYGYTFGSGTRLTVV.

The chain uses TRBV12-5 and TRBJ2-3, with D possibly being TRBD2 (5 bases). Germline CDR1 LGHNT, CDR2 FRNRAP. V lost 1 base to trimming and J lost 2 bases, with 10 bases between them. The CDR3 loop spans 15 amino acids. As DNA, the CDR3 is TGTGCTAGTGGTTTGGCCGGGATGTTCACAGATACGCAGTATTTT. Its protein product is CASGLAGMFTDTQYF.

This chain joins TRBV18 and TRBJ1-1; weak D call: TRBD1 (6 bases). The CDR3 has 17 amino acids. Germline V gene data show CDR1 as KGHSH and CDR2 as LQKENI. V lost 2 bases and J lost 3, with 19 bases in between. The CDR3, as DNA: TGTGCCAGCTCACCATTTTCCAGTAGGGGGTCGGACACTGAAGCTTTCTTT. It encodes CASSPFSSRGSDTEAFF.

The chain has TRBV18 and TRBJ1-3; 7 nucleotides line up with TRBD1. This CDR3 contains 15 residues. Germline lookup yields CDR1 KGHSH and CDR2 LQKENI. Unmatched junction bases numbered 6, after V lost 3 bases and J lost 4 bases. CDR3 protein: CASSPFDREGNTIYF. The CDR3 nucleotides read TGTGCCAGCTCACCTTTCGACAGGGAGGGAAACACCATATATTTT. Together with reference TRBV18 and TRBJ1-3, the CDR3 gives the full variable domain: NAGVMQNPRHLVRRRGQEARLRCSPMKGHSHVYWYRQLPEEGLKFMVYLQKENIIDESGMPKERFSAEFPKEGPSILRIQQVVRGDSAAYFCASSPFDREGNTIYFGEGSWLTVV.

V usage is TRBV19 and J usage is TRBJ2-3; 8 nucleotides align to TRBD1. The germline CDR1 and CDR2 sequences are LNHDA and SQIVND (reference sequence). V lost 3 bases to trimming and J lost 3 bases; unmatched junction nucleotides: 5. CDR3 length equals 15 residues. CDR3 nucleotide sequence: TGTGCCAGTAGTATCGACAGGGGTGGTACAGATACGCAGTATTTT. It codes for CASSIDRGGTDTQYF.

The V gene is TRBV11-2, the J gene TRBJ1-1; the D is unclear. The CDR3 totals 13 residues. The ends were cut back, 5 bases at V and 1 base at J, with 8 bases in the middle. From germline, CDR1 is SGHAT and CDR2 FQNNGV. CDR3 bases: TGTGCCAGCAGCCGCGAGAGGAACACTGAAGCTTTCTTT. The encoded protein is CASSRERNTEAFF.

V and J are TRBV5-1 and TRBJ1-1, with 8 bases aligning to TRBD1. The CDR3 sequence is 15 residues long. Germline CDR1 and CDR2: SGHRS and YFSETQ. V trimming: 4 bases; J trimming: 5 bases; junction bases outside the gene matches: 10. The CDR3 bases are TGCGCCAGCAGCCCTACCGGACAGGGAGGGACTGAAGCTTTCTTT. Translating gives CASSPTGQGGTEAFF.

The J gene is TRBJ1-1, the V gene TRBV29-1; D might be TRBD1 (6 bases). Germline values: CDR1 SQVTM, CDR2 ANQGSEA. Trimming removed 4 bases at V and 2 bases at J, with 11 bases between. The CDR3 runs to 13 residues. The CDR3 protein is CSVVRGGNTEAFF. The CDR3 DNA follows: TGCAGCGTTGTGAGGGGGGGCAACACTGAAGCTTTCTTT.

CDR3 sequence reads: CASTRSGGKETQYF. Here the CDR3 DNA reads TGTGCCAGCACCCGCTCAGGGGGCAAAGAGACCCAGTACTTC. The rearrangement links TRBV9 to TRBJ2-5, with 8 nucleotides matching TRBD1. The germline V gene encodes CDR1 SGDLS and CDR2 YYNGEE. Trimming cost V 6 bases and J 3 bases; bases outside gene matches: 7. This CDR3 region has 14 residues.

The gene calls are TRBV19 and TRBJ1-1, with D unresolved. The CDR3 extends over 14 amino acids. Germline CDR1 is LNHDA and CDR2 is SQIVND (reference sequence). V was pared by 0 bases and J by 1 base, with 6 bases between. The CDR3 here is CASSIDDSNTEAFF. The CDR3 bases are TGTGCCAGTAGTATAGATGACTCGAACACTGAAGCTTTCTTT.

The chain employs TRBV5-6 and TRBJ1-1; D call uncertain. This CDR3 is built from 14 residues. The V gene lost 0 bases and the J gene lost 2 bases, with 8 bases spanning the gap. Germline V lookup: CDR1 SGHDT, CDR2 YYEEEE. In DNA form, the CDR3 reads TGTGCCAGCAGCTTGGACGGACTAAACACTGAAGCTTTCTTT. This codes for CASSLDGLNTEAFF. Full variable domain (outside the CDR3, taken from reference TRBV5-6 and TRBJ1-1): DAGVTQSPTHLIKTRGQQVTLRCSPKSGHDTVSWYQQALGQGPQFIFQYYEEEERQRGNFPDRFSGHQFPNYSSELNVNALLLGDSALYLCASSLDGLNTEAFFGQGTRLTVV.

This rearrangement joins TRBV27 to TRBJ1-1, with D unclear. Trimming cost V 3 bases and J 0 bases, with 8 bases left between them. CDR3 length equals 14 residues. Per germline, CDR1 MNHEY and CDR2 SMNVEV (reference sequence). CDR3 residues: CASSLEGLNTEAFF. The CDR3 coding sequence is TGTGCCAGCAGTTTGGAGGGCTTGAACACTGAAGCTTTCTTT.

J is TRBJ1-5 and V is TRBV19; D may be TRBD1 (5 bases). Looked up from germline, CDR1 is LNHDA and CDR2 is SQIVND (reference sequence). Trimming took 10 bases from V and 0 from J, leaving 19 bases between them. This CDR3 comprises 16 residues. The DNA for the CDR3 is TGTGCCACCTCGACCCCCGGGGGGTATAGCAATCAGCCCCAGCATTTT. This encodes CATSTPGGYSNQPQHF.

V and J are TRBV5-1 and TRBJ2-2, with 8 bases identical to TRBD2. Germline assignment: CDR1 SGHRS and CDR2 YFSETQ. V was clipped by 4 bases and J by 4 bases; unmatched bases: 9. The CDR3 length is 16 residues. CDR3 residues: CASSPVAGLRTGELFF. Here the CDR3 DNA reads TGCGCCAGCAGCCCAGTAGCGGGGCTTCGCACCGGGGAGCTGTTTTTT.

This chain connects TRBV7-6 to TRBJ2-7; TRBD1 matches 8 bases. Germline CDR1 SGHVS, CDR2 FNYEAQ. The length of the CDR3 is 15 residues. The V gene end was trimmed by 5 bases and the J gene end by 0 bases; junction bases not matched to a gene: 6. The CDR3 DNA reads as TGTGCCAGCAGCCCAGGACAGGGCTTCTCCTACGAGCAGTACTTC. Amino acid sequence: CASSPGQGFSYEQYF.

The chain combines TRBV4-1 with TRBJ1-3, with a tentative D call TRBD1 (5 bases). This CDR3 has 15 residues. Germline V gives CDR1 MGHRA, CDR2 YSYEKL. Trimming removed 7 bases from V and 1 base from J, with 14 bases in between. The CDR3 sequence: CASTDLTVSGNTIYF. In DNA form, the CDR3 reads TGCGCCAGCACCGATCTGACAGTTTCTGGAAACACCATATATTTT.

V gene TRBV4-1 combines with J gene TRBJ1-6; D remains unclear. The CDR3 totals 14 residues. CDR1 is MGHRA, CDR2 YSYEKL, per germline. The ends were cut back, 0 bases at V and 12 bases at J, with 12 bases in the middle. The CDR3 protein is CASSQEGGGQPLHF. In DNA form, the CDR3 reads TGCGCCAGCAGCCAAGAGGGAGGTGGGCAACCCCTCCACTTT.

CDR3 nucleotides: TGTGCCTGGAGTAGAATTGGGAGCGCCTACGAGCAGTACGTC. Residues: CAWSRIGSAYEQYV. The chain uses TRBV30 and TRBJ2-7; tentative D call: TRBD2 (5 bases). The germline gives CDR1 GTSNPN, CDR2 SVGIG (reference sequence). This CDR3 region has 14 residues. Trimming took off 2 bases at V and 2 bases at J, with 13 bases between the two ends.

The genes are TRBV10-1 and TRBJ1-2; TRBD1 matches at 7 bases. This CDR3 region has 14 residues. Unmatched junction bases numbered 4, after V lost 2 bases and J lost 4 bases. CDR1 is WNHNN and CDR2 is SYGVQD in the germline V gene (reference sequence). CDR3 loop: CASSEAGGTYGYTF. In DNA form, the CDR3 reads TGCGCCAGCAGTGAGGCAGGGGGAACCTATGGCTACACCTTC.

This chain connects TRBV5-3 to TRBJ1-2; 8 bases line up with TRBD1. TRBV5-3 is flagged as an ORF with uncertain function. The CDR3 extends over 14 amino acids. The V and J ends lost 5 bases and 7 bases, in that order; junction bases with no gene match: 10. CDR3 nucleotide sequence: TGTGCCAGAAGACAGGACAGGGTAGTTACTGGCTACACCTTC. Residues: CARRQDRVVTGYTF.

V usage is TRBV6-5 and J usage is TRBJ2-1; perhaps TRBD2 as D (6 bases). Trimming took 2 bases from V and 2 from J, leaving 10 bases between them. The CDR3 spans 15 residues. Germline V gives CDR1 MNHEY, CDR2 SVGAGI. The CDR3 DNA reads TGTGCCAGCAGTTACGGAGGGCCCCCCTACAATGAGCAGTTCTTC. This encodes CASSYGGPPYNEQFF.

This chain joins TRBV18 and TRBJ1-2; TRBD1 matches at 8 bases. Germline V gives CDR1 KGHSH, CDR2 LQKENI. The CDR3 length is 14 residues. The V gene end was trimmed by 1 base and the J gene end by 8 bases; junction bases not matched to a gene: 6. CDR3 coding DNA: TGTGCCAGCTCACCACTGACAGGGGAGTACGGCTACACCTTC. It yields the protein CASSPLTGEYGYTF.

This chain links TRBV6-5 with TRBJ2-3; 8 bases are shared with TRBD1. V shed 5 bases, J shed 3 bases, and the junction held 4 bases outside the gene matches. Germline CDR1 is MNHEY and CDR2 is SVGAGI. The CDR3 is 14 amino acids. This chain's CDR3 is CASSPWTGTDTQYF. CDR3 DNA sequence: TGTGCCAGCAGTCCATGGACAGGGACAGATACGCAGTATTTT.

The gene calls are TRBV5-6 and TRBJ2-5; 7 bases are shared with TRBD2. The J call is doubtful: the DNA matches TRBJ2-7 better. The germline V gene has CDR1 SGHDT and CDR2 YYEEEE. The CDR3 spans 14 residues. CDR3 DNA sequence: TGTGCCAGCAGGACCCCATCGGGAGGACACGAGCAGTACTTC. It translates to CASRTPSGGHEQYF.